The 14 T cell receptor beta chains given below trace back to one sample, sequenced in a study of T cell responses to AZD1222 COVID-19 vaccine. Measured with immunoSEQ multiplex PCR; TCRdb has only the in-frame clones, and not every one. The sample shows 150,000 or so clones, about nine tenths of them seen only once. The sample consisted of peripheral blood, taken on day 0 of AZD1222 vaccination. The receptor set was obtained from an adult in good health.

The chain joins TRBV25-1 to TRBJ1-1; D not resolved. Germline V lookup: CDR1 MGHDK, CDR2 SYGVNS. V gave up 2 bases and J gave up 3 bases, with 16 bases separating them. CDR3 length: 16 residues. The CDR3 is CASSETQPLGDTEAFF. CDR3 coding DNA: TGTGCCAGCAGTGAAACTCAGCCCCTTGGGGACACTGAAGCTTTCTTT.

The CDR3 region has the DNA TGTGCCACCGCACTGTGGGAGAACACTGAAGCTTTCTTT. Translation: CATALWENTEAFF. J is TRBJ1-1 and V is TRBV19; D uncertain. The V gene lost 10 bases and the J gene lost 1 base, with 13 bases spanning the gap. Germline V CDR1 and CDR2: LNHDA, SQIVND (reference sequence). The CDR3 is made up of 13 amino acids.

The chain recombines TRBV30 with TRBJ2-7; D might be TRBD1 (6 bases). Germline V gene lookup returns CDR1 GTSNPN and CDR2 SVGIG (reference sequence). The CDR3 consists of 17 residues. The V end was cut by 4 bases, the J end by 0 bases, with 22 bases between. The CDR3 DNA reads as TGTGCCTGGACCACCACTCCCGGGACATTCCTCTCCTACGAGCAGTACTTC. Its protein is CAWTTTPGTFLSYEQYF.

The chain has TRBV7-9 and TRBJ1-5; a weak D match, TRBD1 (5 bases). Germline lookup yields CDR1 SEHNR and CDR2 FQNEAQ (reference sequence). This CDR3 region has 13 residues. V was shortened by 1 base and J by 5 bases, with 6 bases between the two germline ends. Here the CDR3 DNA reads TGTGCCAGCAGCTTAGTAGGGGATCAGCCCCAGCATTTT. Protein sequence: CASSLVGDQPQHF. Drawing the rest from reference TRBV7-9 and TRBJ1-5, the complete variable domain is DTGVSQNPRHKITKRGQNVTFRCDPISEHNRLYWYRQTLGQGPEFLTYFQNEAQLEKSRLLSDRFSAERPKGSFSTLEIQRTEQGDSAMYLCASSLVGDQPQHFGDGTRLSIL.

The rearrangement uses TRBV6-5 and TRBJ1-1; D unresolved. Germline V gene data show CDR1 as MNHEY and CDR2 as SVGAGI. This CDR3 has 13 amino acids. V was clipped by 5 bases and J by 0 bases, with 7 bases between them. CDR3 DNA: TGTGCCAGCAGTCGGTCGATGAACACTGAAGCTTTCTTT. The encoded protein is CASSRSMNTEAFF.

The chain employs TRBV5-6 and TRBJ1-2, with D possibly being TRBD1 (6 bases). The germline CDR1 and CDR2 sequences are SGHDT and YYEEEE. V lost 2 bases to trimming and J lost 3 bases, with 14 bases between them. The CDR3 runs to 15 residues. CDR3 bases: TGTGCCAGCAGCTTCTCTATTACAGGGCACTATGGCTACACCTTC. It translates to CASSFSITGHYGYTF.

The chain links TRBV2 to TRBJ1-6; a possible D gene is TRBD1 (5 bases). The V gene lost 8 bases and the J gene lost 1 base, with 12 bases spanning the gap. This CDR3 contains 15 residues. The germline gives CDR1 SNHLY, CDR2 FYNNEI. The CDR3 is CASASQGSYNSPLHF. CDR3 coding DNA: TGTGCCAGCGCCTCCCAGGGTTCCTATAATTCACCCCTCCACTTT.

This clone is a singleton in its sample. The chain employs TRBV5-1 and TRBJ1-6; unclear D gene. The CDR3 contains 13 residues. The V gene's germline CDR1 is SGHRS and CDR2 YFSETQ. V was shortened by 0 bases and J by 6 bases, with 4 bases between the two germline ends. This chain's CDR3 is CASSLVVNSPLHF. For the CDR3, the DNA is TGCGCCAGCAGCTTGGTCGTTAATTCACCCCTCCACTTT.

This CDR3 reads CASSKRRGSCSYNSPLHF. DNA of the CDR3: TGTGCCAGCAGCAAACGGCGCGGCTCCTGTTCCTATAATTCACCCCTCCACTTT. V usage is TRBV21-1 and J usage is TRBJ1-6. TRBV21-1 is marked as a pseudogene. There are 18 residues in the CDR3.

V gene TRBV5-1 combines with J gene TRBJ1-3; a possible D gene is TRBD1 (6 bases). Germline CDR1 SGHRS, CDR2 YFSETQ. This CDR3 region has 16 residues. Between the trimmed V and J ends, which lost 2 bases and 1 base, there was a span of 13 bases. In nucleotides, the CDR3 is TGCGCCAGCAGCTTCTTATACAGGGAATCTGGAAACACCATATATTTT. Its protein is CASSFLYRESGNTIYF. Based on the CDR3 plus reference TRBV5-1 and TRBJ1-3, the full variable domain is KAGVTQTPRYLIKTRGQQVTLSCSPISGHRSVSWYQQTPGQGLQFLFEYFSETQRNKGNFPGRFSGRQFSNSRSEMNVSTLELGDSALYLCASSFLYRESGNTIYFGEGSWLTVV.

CDR3 amino acids: CASSLKNLARGAKNIQYF. The CDR3 coding sequence is TGTGCCAGCAGTTTAAAGAATTTAGCCCGGGGAGCCAAAAACATTCAGTACTTC. V and J are TRBV28 and TRBJ2-4; a possible D gene is TRBD2 (5 bases). This CDR3 is built from 18 residues. Germline V CDR1 and CDR2: MDHEN, SYDVKM. Between the trimmed V and J ends, which lost 2 bases and 0 bases, there was a span of 17 bases.

This chain joins TRBV6-2 or TRBV6-3 and TRBJ2-7, with unresolved D. The germline gives CDR1 MNHEY, CDR2 SVGEGT. CDR3 length: 11 residues. V lost 6 bases and J 0 bases, leaving 3 bases between the germline ends. The CDR3 DNA reads TGTGCCAGCAGCCCCTCCTACGAGCAGTACTTC. This translates into CASSPSYEQYF.

This chain joins TRBV5-4 and TRBJ1-5, with D possibly being TRBD1 (6 bases). The CDR3 totals 14 residues. The V gene's germline CDR1 is SGHNT and CDR2 YYREEE (reference sequence). V lost 4 bases and J lost 5, with 13 bases in between. As DNA, the CDR3 is TGTGCCAGCAGCCCGGGTGGGGGGCATCAGCCCCAGCATTTT. Protein sequence: CASSPGGGHQPQHF. The variable domain in full, completed from reference TRBV5-4 and TRBJ1-5, reads ETGVTQSPTHLIKTRGQQVTLRCSSQSGHNTVSWYQQALGQGPQFIFQYYREEENGRGNFPPRFSGLQFPNYSSELNVNALELDDSALYLCASSPGGGHQPQHFGDGTRLSIL.

The chain employs TRBV28 and TRBJ1-5, with 7 bases that match TRBD1. The germline V gene encodes CDR1 MDHEN and CDR2 SYDVKM. The CDR3 sequence is 14 residues long. The V and J ends lost 6 bases and 7 bases, in that order; junction bases with no gene match: 9. In DNA form, the CDR3 reads TGTGCCAGCAGCATCGGCCAGGGGGAACAGCCCCAGCATTTT. Translated: CASSIGQGEQPQHF.